The 25 T cell receptor beta chains below come from one sample, sequenced in a study of blood T cells in healthy people across ages. Primers used in a second PCR of roughly 6 to 11 cycles were a sample-barcoded 5' primer and a J-beta primer mix. TCRdb re-analysed the 5' RACE reads in MiXCR, keeping a single row per CDR3 protein. The table has some 1.5 million distinct CDR3 sequences, roughly 30% seen once. The sample comprised blood. Receptors originate from a woman in her twenties or thirties in good health.

Comments on this clonotype: This may be a read error, as it is one base from a much larger clone. This chain links TRBV29-1 with TRBJ1-2; D gene unclear. V was trimmed by 2 bases and J by 0 bases, leaving 13 bases between them. This CDR3 spans 15 amino acids. Looked up from germline, CDR1 is SQVTM and CDR2 is ANQGSEA. Here the CDR3 reads CSVESQIPANYGYTF. The CDR3 bases are TGCAGCGTTGAATCACAGATCCCAGCTAACTATGGCTACACCTTC.

This clonotype was seen more than once but under ten times. The V gene is TRBV28, the J gene TRBJ1-5, with 8 bases aligning to TRBD1. The ends lost 6 bases at V and 1 base at J; junction bases unmatched: 5. The CDR3 has 15 amino acids. The V gene's germline CDR1 is MDHEN and CDR2 SYDVKM. The CDR3 nucleotides read TGTGCCAGCAGGCCTCAGGGGGCGAGCAATCAGCCCCAGCATTTT. It codes for CASRPQGASNQPQHF. Full variable domain (rest looked up from reference TRBV28 and TRBJ1-5): DVKVTQSSRYLVKRTGEKVFLECVQDMDHENMFWYRQDPGLGLRLIYFSYDVKMKEKGDIPEGYSVSREKKERFSLILESASTNQTSMYLCASRPQGASNQPQHFGDGTRLSIL.

This clonotype has more than one count but fewer than ten. This chain joins TRBV5-1 and TRBJ1-1, with D possibly matching TRBD1 (5 bases). This CDR3 is 13 amino acids long. Trimming shortened V by 4 bases and J by 7 bases, and 14 bases separated the two germline ends. The germline V gene encodes CDR1 SGHRS and CDR2 YFSETQ. The CDR3 protein is CASSRSKDSEAFF. For the CDR3, the DNA is TGCGCCAGCAGCCGAAGTAAAGACAGTGAAGCTTTCTTT.

In nucleotides, the CDR3 is TGCAGTGTTCGGGGGACTTCAACCCAGTACTTC. It encodes CSVRGTSTQYF. The genes are TRBV20-1 and TRBJ2-7; D is perhaps TRBD2 (6 bases). Germline lookup yields CDR1 DFQATT and CDR2 SNEGSKA (reference sequence). The CDR3 spans 11 residues. The V end lost 7 bases, the J end lost 10 bases, and 17 bases lay between the germline ends.

This clonotype was detected a few times. The rearrangement joins TRBV10-3 to TRBJ2-3; D might be TRBD2 (6 bases). CDR1 and CDR2 from the germline V gene are ENHRY and SYGVKD. The CDR3 length is 16 residues. Trimming pared 3 bases from V and 5 bases from J, leaving 18 bases between. CDR3 region: CAISDSGLPLEDTQYF. The CDR3 region has the DNA TGTGCCATCAGTGATTCGGGACTTCCTCTCGAAGATACGCAGTATTTT.

V gene TRBV30 combines with J gene TRBJ2-1; tentatively, D is TRBD1 (6 bases). Germline V lookup: CDR1 GTSNPN, CDR2 SVGIG (reference sequence). The V gene lost 5 bases and the J gene lost 2 bases, with 13 bases spanning the gap. The CDR3 is made up of 14 amino acids. CDR3 bases: TGTGCCTGGGCCCCCGGGACAACCTACAATGAGCAGTTCTTC. It codes for CAWAPGTTYNEQFF.

This clonotype was seen at least ten times. The rearrangement uses TRBV12-3 or TRBV12-4 and TRBJ2-7, with 9 nucleotides matching TRBD2. CDR3 length equals 17 residues. With 1 base clipped from V and 3 bases from J, the junction kept 10 bases outside the gene matches. The CDR3 region is CASSLGVWGAGGYEQYF. In DNA form, the CDR3 reads TGTGCCAGCAGTTTAGGGGTCTGGGGAGCGGGGGGCTACGAGCAGTACTTC.

The gene calls are TRBV5-1 and TRBJ2-5; D is perhaps TRBD1 (6 bases). Germline CDR1 and CDR2: SGHRS and YFSETQ. Trimming left V 5 bases short and J 7 bases short, with 21 bases between. The CDR3 is made up of 15 amino acids. CDR3 in DNA: TGCGCCAGCAGGGAAACACAGGGCACGTCCGGGACCCAGTACTTC. Its protein product is CASRETQGTSGTQYF.

This clonotype was seen only a few times. The chain employs TRBV20-1 and TRBJ2-1; 8 bases fit TRBD2. Germline trimming cut 5 bases from V and 4 bases from J; bases unmatched to any gene: 7. The CDR3 totals 14 residues. Germline values: CDR1 DFQATT, CDR2 SNEGSKA (reference sequence). CDR3 amino acids: CSALQRGLYNEQFF. As DNA, the CDR3 is TGCAGTGCTCTTCAGCGGGGGTTATACAATGAGCAGTTCTTC.

This clonotype was seen more than once but under ten times. The chain carries TRBV4-1 and TRBJ1-2, with TRBD1 identical over 8 bases. CDR3 size: 17 residues. V gave up 1 base and J gave up 3 bases; unmatched junction bases: 10. The V gene's germline CDR1 is MGHRA and CDR2 YSYEKL. For the CDR3, the DNA is TGCGCCAGCAGCCAAGGGACAGGGACGCACCCTTACTATGGCTACACCTTC. It specifies CASSQGTGTHPYYGYTF.

V gene TRBV10-2 combines with J gene TRBJ2-2; TRBD2 matches at 9 bases. The CDR3 covers 15 residues. Germline CDR1 WSHSY, CDR2 SAAADI. V dropped 5 bases and J dropped 3; count of bases not matched to a gene: 4. CDR3 sequence (DNA): TGCGCCAGCAGTAAAGCGGGAGGTTACACCGGGGAGCTGTTTTTT. Its protein product is CASSKAGGYTGELFF.

This clonotype was seen only a few times. CDR3 in DNA: TGTGCCAGCAGCACGGGACCCAACGAGGTTGAGCAGTTCTTC. This encodes CASSTGPNEVEQFF. The chain recombines TRBV9 with TRBJ2-1; D is possibly TRBD1 or TRBD2 (5 bases each). The CDR3 is made up of 14 amino acids. Germline V CDR1 and CDR2: SGDLS, YYNGEE. The V gene lost 4 bases and the J gene lost 9 bases, with 17 bases spanning the gap.

Remarks on this clonotype: One end of the junction is discordant with germline, which a read error may explain. The chain has TRBV4-1 and TRBJ1-5, with 7 nucleotides matching TRBD1. The germline gives CDR1 MGHRA, CDR2 YSYEKL. The CDR3 loop spans 15 amino acids. The CDR3 region has the DNA TGCGCCAGCAGCCAAGAGACAGGGATTATGCAGCCCCCGCATTTT. Residues: CASSQETGIMQPPHF.

V is TRBV10-2 and J is TRBJ2-3, with a possible D match to TRBD2 (6 bases). V lost 0 bases to trimming and J lost 0 bases, with 10 bases between them. The CDR3 spans 16 residues. Germline CDR1 and CDR2: WSHSY and SAAADI. CDR3 region: CASSESMGGSTDTQYF. The CDR3 region has the DNA TGCGCCAGCAGTGAGTCGATGGGAGGAAGCACAGATACGCAGTATTTT.

This clonotype was detected a few times. The chain carries TRBV20-1 and TRBJ2-4; 7 nucleotides align to TRBD2. Looked up from germline, CDR1 is DFQATT and CDR2 is SNEGSKA (reference sequence). The CDR3 contains 15 residues. V shed 3 bases, J shed 5 bases, and the junction held 10 bases outside the gene matches. The CDR3 loop reads CSARLPAGRENIQYF. In DNA, the CDR3 is TGCAGTGCTAGGCTGCCAGCGGGGAGGGAAAACATTCAGTACTTC.

This clonotype was observed a few times. This chain joins TRBV25-1 and TRBJ2-5; D is possibly TRBD2 (6 bases). V was shortened by 1 base and J by 4 bases, with 19 bases between the two germline ends. This CDR3 has 17 residues. CDR1 is MGHDK, CDR2 SYGVNS, per germline. For the CDR3, the DNA is TGTGCCAGCAGTGAATTCGGAGTAGCGGCTTACTTAGAGACCCAGTACTTC. It translates to CASSEFGVAAYLETQYF. The whole variable domain, remainder taken from reference TRBV25-1 and TRBJ2-5, is EADIYQTPRYLVIGTGKKITLECSQTMGHDKMYWYQQDPGMELHLIHYSYGVNSTEKGDLSSESTVSRIRTEHFPLTLESARPSHTSQYLCASSEFGVAAYLETQYFGPGTRLLVL.

The chain employs TRBV20-1 and TRBJ1-5, with TRBD1 identical over 9 bases. The CDR3 is made up of 15 amino acids. V dropped 3 bases and J dropped 0; count of bases not matched to a gene: 3. Germline assignment: CDR1 DFQATT and CDR2 SNEGSKA (reference sequence). The CDR3 nucleotides are TGCAGTGCTAGGGGGACAGGGATTAGCAATCAGCCCCAGCATTTT. It specifies CSARGTGISNQPQHF.

The V and J genes are TRBV5-1 and TRBJ2-6; maybe TRBD2 (5 bases). The CDR3 is 15 amino acids. Germline-derived CDR1 and CDR2 are SGHRS and YFSETQ. V was cut by 7 bases and J by 3 bases, with 14 bases left in between. The chain's CDR3 is CASGPTGSGANVLTF. The CDR3 region has the DNA TGCGCCAGCGGCCCTACGGGAAGTGGGGCCAACGTCCTGACTTTC.

As regards this clonotype: This may stem from a read error, because a much larger clone lies one nucleotide away. The J gene is TRBJ2-7, the V gene TRBV20-1, with 9 bases identical to TRBD2. Germline lookup yields CDR1 DFQATT and CDR2 SNEGSKA (reference sequence). The CDR3 is made up of 14 amino acids. The DNA of the CDR3 is TGCAGTGCTTCTCGGACTAGCGAATCCTACGAGCAGGACTTC. Residues: CSASRTSESYEQDF.

CDR3: CASSLDRREFNEQFF. In DNA, the CDR3 is TGTGCCAGCAGCTTAGATCGGCGGGAGTTCAATGAGCAGTTCTTC. The chain carries TRBV7-7 and TRBJ2-1; 7 bases line up with TRBD2. The CDR3 is made up of 15 amino acids. Trimming cost V 1 base and J 6 bases; bases outside gene matches: 6. The germline V gene has CDR1 SSHAT and CDR2 FNYEAQ (reference sequence).

Only a few counts were recorded for this clonotype. This chain links TRBV28 with TRBJ2-5, with TRBD2 identical over 8 bases. Losses at the gene ends were 5 bases for V and 3 bases for J; bases not matched to a gene: 11. The CDR3 is 16 residues long. Germline values: CDR1 MDHEN, CDR2 SYDVKM. This CDR3 is CASSSPGRGVKETQYF. The CDR3 region has the DNA TGTGCCAGCAGTAGCCCCGGGCGGGGGGTAAAAGAGACCCAGTACTTC.

This clonotype was seen ten or more times. The V call is TRBV10-1, the J call TRBJ1-1; D gene uncertain. CDR1 is WNHNN, CDR2 SYGVQD, per germline (reference sequence). V was shortened by 2 bases and J by 1 base, with 5 bases between the two germline ends. This CDR3 is 13 amino acids long. The CDR3 DNA sequence: TGCGCCAGCAGTGAGGCGGGGAACACTGAAGCTTTCTTT. Translated: CASSEAGNTEAFF.

At least ten counts were recorded for this clonotype. The rearrangement links TRBV9 to TRBJ2-1; D gene uncertain. This CDR3 has 12 amino acids. Germline CDR1 SGDLS, CDR2 YYNGEE. Trimming stripped 0 bases from V and 10 bases from J, with 8 bases between. The CDR3 here is CASSVEVGEQFF. The CDR3 region has the DNA TGTGCCAGCAGCGTAGAGGTAGGAGAGCAGTTCTTC.

Points on this clonotype: A junction end diverges from the germline sequence, so it may reflect a read error. The V and J genes are TRBV3-1 and TRBJ2-6, with D possibly TRBD1 on 5 matching bases. Germline CDR1 LGHDT, CDR2 YNNKEL (reference sequence). This CDR3 contains 17 residues. CDR3 sequence (DNA): TGTGCCAGCAGCCAAGCGCCGATAAGCTCTGGGGCCAACGTCCTGATTTTC. Translating it yields CASSQAPISSGANVLIF.

This chain uses TRBV5-1 with TRBJ2-3; D is uncertain. CDR1 and CDR2 (germline): SGHRS, YFSETQ. Trimming removed 1 base from V and 0 bases from J, with 12 bases in between. The length of the CDR3 is 16 residues. CDR3 DNA sequence: TGCGCCAGCAGCTTGATTGCGGAAAGTAGCACAGATACGCAGTATTTT. Its protein product is CASSLIAESSTDTQYF. Variable domain in full (rest from reference TRBV5-1 and TRBJ2-3): KAGVTQTPRYLIKTRGQQVTLSCSPISGHRSVSWYQQTPGQGLQFLFEYFSETQRNKGNFPGRFSGRQFSNSRSEMNVSTLELGDSALYLCASSLIAESSTDTQYFGPGTRLTVL.